The clone carrying this T cell receptor beta chain was counted many times. The antigen remains undetermined. TCRbeta library construction was performed incorporating unique molecular identifiers. TCRdb reprocessed the PCR reads with MiXCR, giving one entry per CDR3 protein. The sample has about 600,000 distinct CDR3 sequences; roughly 23% are singletons. V was pared by 5 bases and J by 5 bases, with 7 bases of the junction left unmatched. This CDR3 has 15 amino acids. This entry comes from a study of T-cell reconstitution after alpha-beta-depleted transplantation in children. Study-wide results and caveats: High day-60 TCRbeta diversity in some patients came from surviving recipient T cells and thymic progenitors. Diversity and T-cell counts at one year after transplant derived mostly from new T cells. Two months or so post-transplant, alpha-beta T cells reportedly derived from several hundred expanded graft clones.

The sequence was collected from a boy younger than two who had a stem cell transplant for acute myeloid leukemia, so the T cells may come from the graft donor. Source: PBMCs, mostly from graft donor cells, taken 360 days after TCRalphabeta/CD19-depleted stem cell transplant. This chain links TRBV12-3 or TRBV12-4 with TRBJ1-2; 11 nucleotides match TRBD1. The CDR3 spells CASSRPGQGEYGYTF. The CDR3 region has the DNA TGTGCCAGCAGTCGCCCGGGACAGGGGGAATATGGCTACACCTTC.